These 6 T cell receptor beta chains originate from one sample sequenced in a study of T cell repertoires in cytomegalovirus infection. TCRdb reprocessed the reads with MiXCR, giving one entry per CDR3 protein. Among approximately 180,000 distinct CDR3 sequences listed, about 21% were seen once. Input material: PBMCs. The origin of the receptors is a human donor in good health (CMV status not recorded). Some clones in this sample may be carry-over from other donors' samples.

The rearrangement uses TRBV19 and TRBJ2-1, with TRBD2 identical over 10 bases. Unmatched junction bases numbered 12, after V lost 3 bases and J lost 1 base. Germline CDR1 is LNHDA and CDR2 is SQIVND (reference sequence). CDR3 length: 19 residues. CDR3 loop: CASSMGGFRAGGSYNEQFF. The CDR3 bases are TGTGCCAGTAGTATGGGGGGATTTCGAGCGGGAGGGTCCTACAATGAGCAGTTCTTC.

The chain joins TRBV20-1 to TRBJ1-5; TRBD1 matches at 8 bases. The CDR3 is 18 amino acids. J lost 2 bases, V lost 3 bases, and 15 bases had no gene match. Germline CDR1 and CDR2: DFQATT and SNEGSKA (reference sequence). CDR3 bases: TGCAGTGCTAGTGAGGCCCGGCGCCAGGGGGCTGGCAATCAGCCCCAGCATTTT. Its translation: CSASEARRQGAGNQPQHF.

The chain couples TRBV7-2 to TRBJ2-3; D tentatively fits TRBD1 or TRBD2 (6 bases each). V gave up 4 bases and J gave up 0 bases, with 17 bases separating them. CDR3 length: 17 residues. Germline V lookup: CDR1 SGHTA, CDR2 FQGNSA. The CDR3 loop reads CASSSTRWGASTDTQYF. CDR3 nucleotide sequence: TGTGCCAGCAGCTCCACCCGTTGGGGGGCGAGCACAGATACGCAGTATTTT.

This clonotype was counted a few times. The chain joins TRBV28 to TRBJ1-3; D remains ambiguous. Germline CDR1 is MDHEN and CDR2 is SYDVKM. Trimming removed 3 bases at V and 0 bases at J, with 9 bases between. The CDR3 length is 15 residues. The CDR3 spells CASSFVLPSGNTIYF. CDR3 sequence (DNA): TGTGCCAGCAGTTTCGTGCTACCCTCTGGAAACACCATATATTTT.

The chain joins TRBV4-2 to TRBJ2-5, with no clear D. The CDR3 is made up of 14 amino acids. The ends were cut back, 3 bases at V and 1 base at J, with 9 bases in the middle. Looked up from germline, CDR1 is LGHNA and CDR2 is YNFKEQ. CDR3 sequence reads: CASSQQRLQETQYF. The CDR3 DNA is TGTGCCAGCAGCCAGCAGCGCCTCCAAGAGACCCAGTACTTC.

V and J are TRBV5-5 and TRBJ1-5; 9 positions match TRBD1. Trimming removed 2 bases from V and 7 bases from J; junction bases left unmatched: 10. CDR1 and CDR2 (germline): SGHKS, YYEKEE (reference sequence). The CDR3 sequence is 16 residues long. CDR3 in DNA: TGTGCCAGCAGCTTCCTTCCGGGACAGGGAGTCCAGCCCCAGCATTTT. Its translation is CASSFLPGQGVQPQHF.